The 15 T cell receptor beta chains in this list originate from one sample, sequenced in a study of cytomegalovirus exposure and HLA in healthy donors. Vbeta (60) and Jbeta (13) primers were used in the PCR. Only in-frame clones appear in the TCRdb table, and some are missing; sequencing was by immunoSEQ multiplex PCR. The data show around 280,000 clones, 85% to 90% seen once. The source material was PBMCs. The source is a woman aged 18-29 years in good health and CMV-seronegative.

This clone came up once. The genes are TRBV9 and TRBJ2-3; TRBD2 agrees at 7 bases. Germline-derived CDR1 and CDR2 are SGDLS and YYNGEE. The CDR3 totals 17 residues. J was trimmed by 1 base and V by 0 bases; bases with no gene match: 8. The CDR3 bases are TGTGCCAGCAGCGTAGAGGGGAGGGGAGTTGGCACAGATACGCAGTATTTT. Protein sequence: CASSVEGRGVGTDTQYF.

This chain joins TRBV4-1 and TRBJ2-7, with 10 bases that match TRBD2. The germline V gene encodes CDR1 MGHRA and CDR2 YSYEKL. The CDR3 has 15 residues. V trimming: 1 base; J trimming: 5 bases; junction bases outside the gene matches: 5. CDR3 residues: CASSQGGLAGDEQYF. The CDR3 nucleotides read TGCGCCAGCAGCCAAGGGGGGCTAGCGGGGGACGAGCAGTACTTC.

The rearrangement joins TRBV30 to TRBJ1-4, with TRBD1 matching 7 bases. Germline V lookup: CDR1 GTSNPN, CDR2 SVGIG (reference sequence). V was pared by 4 bases and J by 4 bases, with 6 bases of the junction left unmatched. The CDR3 has 14 amino acids. CDR3 protein: CAWNRGGVNEKLFF. DNA of the CDR3: TGTGCCTGGAACAGAGGGGGCGTTAATGAAAAACTGTTTTTT.

The V call is TRBV9, the J call TRBJ2-1; TRBD1 matches 7 bases. Per germline, CDR1 SGDLS and CDR2 YYNGEE. V lost 3 bases to trimming and J lost 4 bases; unmatched junction nucleotides: 4. The CDR3 has 14 residues. The CDR3 loop is CASSEGQVYNEQFF. The CDR3, as DNA: TGTGCCAGCAGCGAAGGACAGGTTTACAATGAGCAGTTCTTC.

This rearrangement joins TRBV10-2 to TRBJ2-2; D perhaps matches TRBD1 (5 bases). In germline, CDR1 is WSHSY, CDR2 SAAADI. The CDR3 consists of 13 residues. V was shortened by 4 bases and J by 4 bases, with 7 bases between the two germline ends. As DNA, the CDR3 is TGCGCCAGCAGTGGACAGTTCACCGGGGAGCTGTTTTTT. It yields the protein CASSGQFTGELFF.

The chain uses TRBV5-1 and TRBJ2-5; a weak D match, TRBD1 (5 bases). The V end was cut by 2 bases, the J end by 1 base, with 12 bases between. CDR3 size: 15 residues. CDR1 and CDR2 (germline): SGHRS, YFSETQ. The CDR3 reads CASSLTGPLQETQYF. In nucleotides, the CDR3 is TGCGCCAGCAGCTTAACAGGCCCTCTCCAAGAGACCCAGTACTTC. The complete variable domain, with remaining parts taken from reference TRBV5-1 and TRBJ2-5, reads KAGVTQTPRYLIKTRGQQVTLSCSPISGHRSVSWYQQTPGQGLQFLFEYFSETQRNKGNFPGRFSGRQFSNSRSEMNVSTLELGDSALYLCASSLTGPLQETQYFGPGTRLLVL.

This rearrangement joins TRBV27 to TRBJ2-5, with 7 bases identical to TRBD1. Germline V gene data show CDR1 as MNHEY and CDR2 as SMNVEV (reference sequence). J gave up 0 bases and V 5 bases, and 9 bases lay outside the gene matches. The CDR3 has 16 amino acids. The CDR3 loop reads CASSPFTGVYQETQYF. CDR3 bases: TGTGCCAGCAGTCCGTTCACAGGGGTGTACCAAGAGACCCAGTACTTC.

This chain joins TRBV30 and TRBJ1-2, with a weak D call TRBD1 (5 bases). Germline CDR1 is GTSNPN and CDR2 is SVGIG (reference sequence). Trimming removed 4 bases at V and 2 bases at J, with 8 bases between. The CDR3 has 12 residues. CDR3: CAWTGLNYGYTF. CDR3 DNA sequence: TGTGCCTGGACAGGGTTGAACTATGGCTACACCTTC. Full variable domain (rest looked up from reference TRBV30 and TRBJ1-2): SQTIHQWPATLVQPVGSPLSLECTVEGTSNPNLYWYRQAAGRGLQLLFYSVGIGQISSEVPQNLSASRPQDRQFILSSKKLLLSDSGFYLCAWTGLNYGYTFGSGTRLTVV.

The chain recombines TRBV10-2 with TRBJ2-7; TRBD1 agrees at 10 bases. This CDR3 is built from 16 residues. The junction had 4 bases not matched to a gene; V was cut back by 2 bases and J by 0 bases. The germline V gene has CDR1 WSHSY and CDR2 SAAADI. In DNA, the CDR3 is TGCGCCAGCAGTGAGGGGGGACAGGGGCTCTCCTACGAGCAGTACTTC. As protein: CASSEGGQGLSYEQYF.

This clone was detected once. The chain's CDR3 is CASSLSGANGYTF. The CDR3 coding sequence is TGTGCCAGCAGTTTATCAGGGGCAAATGGCTACACCTTC. The chain uses TRBV27 and TRBJ1-2; D may be TRBD1 (5 bases). The V and J ends lost 0 bases and 6 bases respectively, with 8 bases between them. Germline loops: CDR1 MNHEY, CDR2 SMNVEV (reference sequence). CDR3 size: 13 residues.

This clone has just one count. This chain uses TRBV6-5 with TRBJ1-3; D ambiguous. Trimming shortened V by 7 bases and J by 0 bases, and 7 bases separated the two germline ends. The V gene's germline CDR1 is MNHEY and CDR2 SVGAGI. The CDR3 runs to 13 residues. For the CDR3, the DNA is TGTGCCAGCATGTGGCTCTCTGGAAACACCATATATTTT. Its protein is CASMWLSGNTIYF.

The chain links TRBV9 to TRBJ2-2; 9 bases map to TRBD1. V trimming: 0 bases; J trimming: 10 bases; junction bases outside the gene matches: 7. This CDR3 has 15 residues. The germline V gene has CDR1 SGDLS and CDR2 YYNGEE. CDR3 sequence: CASSVEGTGTEELFF. The CDR3, as DNA: TGTGCCAGCAGCGTAGAGGGGACAGGGACTGAGGAGCTGTTTTTT.

J is TRBJ1-6 and V is TRBV5-3; 10 bases agree with TRBD1. TRBV5-3 is noted as an ORF with a role that remains uncertain. J lost 6 bases, V lost 3 bases, and 3 bases had no gene match. CDR3 length: 15 amino acids. The CDR3 loop reads CARSCDRGLNSPLHF. The DNA for the CDR3 is TGTGCCAGAAGCTGTGACAGGGGGCTTAATTCACCCCTCCACTTT.

The chain joins TRBV30 to TRBJ2-7; 7 bases line up with TRBD1. The CDR3 has 14 amino acids. The germline V gene encodes CDR1 GTSNPN and CDR2 SVGIG (reference sequence). Trimming removed 3 bases from V and 4 bases from J; junction bases left unmatched: 9. For the CDR3, the DNA is TGTGCCTGGAGAGAACAGGGGTTTGGGTACGAGCAGTACTTC. Its translation is CAWREQGFGYEQYF.

The chain uses TRBV2 and TRBJ1-1, with 9 bases matching TRBD1. The germline CDR1 and CDR2 sequences are SNHLY and FYNNEI. The CDR3 extends over 15 amino acids. V was clipped by 2 bases and J by 6 bases; unmatched bases: 7. CDR3 amino acids: CASSESGQGRPEAFF. For the CDR3, the DNA is TGTGCCAGCAGTGAATCAGGACAGGGGCGTCCTGAAGCTTTCTTT.